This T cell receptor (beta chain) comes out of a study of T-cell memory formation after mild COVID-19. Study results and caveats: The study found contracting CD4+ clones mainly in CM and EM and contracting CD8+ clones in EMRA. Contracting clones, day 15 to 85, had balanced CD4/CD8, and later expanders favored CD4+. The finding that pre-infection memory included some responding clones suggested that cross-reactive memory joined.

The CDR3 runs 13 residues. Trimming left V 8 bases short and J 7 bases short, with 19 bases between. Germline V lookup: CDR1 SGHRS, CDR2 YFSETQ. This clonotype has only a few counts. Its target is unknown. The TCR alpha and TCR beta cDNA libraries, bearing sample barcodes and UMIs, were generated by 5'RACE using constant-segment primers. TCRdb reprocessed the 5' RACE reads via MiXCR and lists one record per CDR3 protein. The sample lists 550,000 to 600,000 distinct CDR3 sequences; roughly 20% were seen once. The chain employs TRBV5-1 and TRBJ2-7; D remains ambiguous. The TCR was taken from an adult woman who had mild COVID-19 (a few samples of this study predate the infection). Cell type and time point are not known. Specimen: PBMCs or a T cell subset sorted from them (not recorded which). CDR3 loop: CARASYTFGEQYF. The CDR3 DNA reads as TGCGCCAGGGCGTCATACACTTTCGGTGAGCAGTACTTC.